One and the same sample provided the 21 T cell receptor beta chains below, sequenced in a study of T cell clonality in common variable immunodeficiency. Measured with immunoSEQ multiplex PCR; TCRdb has only the in-frame clones, and not every one. The sample shows tens of thousands of clones, no singletons; the ten largest hold around 13%. The sequencing sample was made of peripheral blood mononuclear cells. Source of these receptors: a person aged 18 to 70 in good health.

In its sample, this clone was seen many times. The read terminates 3 residues before the CDR3 end, so the remaining end is supplied by the germline J gene. This chain joins TRBV6-2 or TRBV6-3 and TRBJ1-5; D unresolved. Germline CDR1 MNHEY, CDR2 SVGEGT. The CDR3 totals 14 residues. Trimming took 6 bases from V and 1 from J, leaving 10 bases between them. The covered CDR3 bases are TGTGCCAGCAGAAACCACACGAGCAATCAGCCC. This codes for CASRNHTSNQP. The whole CDR3 protein reads CASRNHTSNQPQHF.

Of note for this clone: Read sequence stops 3 residues before the CDR3 end, and the germline J gene provides the missing end. The V call is TRBV18, the J call TRBJ1-5; D gene ambiguous. V was shortened by 3 bases and J by 1 base, with 16 bases between the two germline ends. The CDR3 extends over 17 amino acids. CDR1 KGHSH and CDR2 LQKENI come from the germline V gene. CDR3 DNA (partial): TGTGCCAGCTCACCCCTAAGGGCCGGTGGGAGCAATCAGCCC. This gives the protein CASSPLRAGGSNQP. The whole CDR3 sequence is CASSPLRAGGSNQPQHF.

Comments on this clone: The read halts 3 residues ahead of the CDR3 end, with the missing end drawn from the germline J gene. V usage is TRBV20-1 and J usage is TRBJ2-1, with 8 bases aligning to TRBD1. Germline V gene data show CDR1 as DFQATT and CDR2 as SNEGSKA (reference sequence). Trimming took 3 bases from V and 7 from J; bases not matched to a gene: 11. The CDR3 has 15 residues. CDR3 in amino acids: CSAREGRTGTNEQFF. The CDR3 bases that were read are TGCAGTGCTAGGGAGGGGCGGACAGGGACGAATGAG.

The sample holds many counts of this clone. The CDR3 end is not reached by the read, which stops 3 residues before it; the germline J gene fills it in. J is TRBJ2-3 and V is TRBV20-1; TRBD1 is a possible D gene (7 bases). CDR3 length: 14 amino acids. Germline values: CDR1 DFQATT, CDR2 SNEGSKA (reference sequence). CDR3 loop: CSADREELQETQYF. Incomplete CDR3 DNA: TGCAGTGCAGACAGGGAGGAACTACAAGAGACG.

This clone was counted many times. The read terminates 3 residues ahead of where the CDR3 ends, so the germline J gene completes it. The genes are TRBV19 and TRBJ2-7; 8 bases are a match to TRBD2. Losses at the gene ends were 4 bases for V and 2 bases for J; bases not matched to a gene: 7. This CDR3 spans 15 amino acids. Germline V gene data show CDR1 as LNHDA and CDR2 as SQIVND (reference sequence). The covered CDR3 bases are TGTGCCAGTAGTAAAGGTGCGGGGGGTACCTACGAG. It translates to CASSKGAGGTYE. From start to end, the CDR3 is CASSKGAGGTYEQYF.

In this sample, this clone turned up many times. The DNA read from the CDR3 is TGCGCCAGCAGCCAATGGGGGCAGGTCACTGAA. Its translation is CASSQWGQVTE. The entire CDR3 protein reads CASSQWGQVTEAFF. The V call is TRBV4-1, the J call TRBJ1-1, with D possibly TRBD1 on 6 matching bases. Read sequence stops 3 residues before the CDR3 end, and the germline J gene provides the missing end. Germline V gives CDR1 MGHRA, CDR2 YSYEKL. CDR3 size: 14 residues. Trimming removed 2 bases at V and 4 bases at J, with 11 bases between.

This clone has ten or more counts. The CDR3 end lies 3 residues beyond the end of the read and is filled in from the germline J gene. This chain uses TRBV19 with TRBJ2-7; a possible D gene is TRBD1 (6 bases). The germline gives CDR1 LNHDA, CDR2 SQIVND (reference sequence). The V gene lost 6 bases and the J gene lost 0 bases, with 12 bases spanning the gap. The CDR3 has 14 residues. The CDR3 DNA, read in part, is TGTGCCAGTAGAAGGACAGAGAGCTCCTACGAG. It specifies CASRRTESSYE. Given in full, the CDR3 is CASRRTESSYEQYF.

This clone came up many times. The read terminates 3 residues ahead of where the CDR3 ends, so the germline J gene completes it. The rearrangement joins TRBV11-2 to TRBJ2-7; D not resolved. CDR1 and CDR2 (germline): SGHAT, FQNNGV. With 5 bases removed from V and 5 bases from J, the gap between germline ends came to 10 bases. The CDR3 sequence is 12 residues long. CDR3 bases read: TGTGCCAGCAGCCGTCTCCTCGACGAG. It is translated as CASSRLLDE. The full CDR3 reads CASSRLLDEQYF.

In this sample, this clone turned up many times. The missing CDR3 end, 3 residues past where the read stops, is filled in from the germline J gene. The chain has TRBV18 and TRBJ1-5; perhaps TRBD1 as D (5 bases). The CDR3 runs to 13 residues. In germline, CDR1 is KGHSH, CDR2 LQKENI. V shed 4 bases and J shed 6 bases, with 10 bases lying between them. The covered CDR3 bases are TGTGCCAGCTCACGGCAGGGTGGTCAGCCC. It yields the protein CASSRQGGQP. Given in full, the CDR3 is CASSRQGGQPQHF. The full variable domain, rest sourced from reference TRBV18 and TRBJ1-5, is NAGVMQNPRHLVRRRGQEARLRCSPMKGHSHVYWYRQLPEEGLKFMVYLQKENIIDESGMPKERFSAEFPKEGPSILRIQQVVRGDSAAYFCASSRQGGQPQHFGDGTRLSIL.

This clone has at least ten counts. The read stops 3 residues short of the end of the CDR3; the missing end is completed from the germline J gene. This chain joins TRBV5-1 and TRBJ1-1; possibly TRBD1 for D (6 bases). V was pared by 0 bases and J by 3 bases, with 12 bases between. CDR3 length: 15 amino acids. Germline CDR1 is SGHRS and CDR2 is YFSETQ. CDR3 loop: CASSLDRVVDTEAFF. CDR3 DNA, as far as it was read: TGCGCCAGCAGCTTGGACAGGGTCGTTGACACTGAA.

Many counts were recorded for this clone. The CDR3 end is not reached by the read, which stops 3 residues before it; the germline J gene fills it in. The V gene is TRBV29-1, the J gene TRBJ2-4; 10 nucleotides match TRBD2. The CDR3 contains 13 residues. Germline V lookup: CDR1 SQVTM, CDR2 ANQGSEA. The sequenced part of the CDR3 DNA is TGCAGCGTTGACGTGCTAGCGGGGGAGTCT. Its protein is CSVDVLAGES. The CDR3 in full is CSVDVLAGESQYF.

This clone was found many times. The covered CDR3 bases are TGTGCCAGCAGCTTAGGGCAGGGCAGCTCCTACGAG. It specifies CASSLGQGSSYE. The entire CDR3 reads CASSLGQGSSYEQYF. The rearrangement joins TRBV7-3 to TRBJ2-7, with TRBD1 as a possible D gene (5 bases). The read is 3 residues too short to cover the CDR3 end, so that end is filled in from the germline J gene. Trimming took off 2 bases at V and 0 bases at J, with 11 bases between the two ends. The length of the CDR3 is 15 residues. CDR1 and CDR2 (germline): SGHTA, FQGTGA. Variable domain in full (rest from reference TRBV7-3 and TRBJ2-7): GAGVSQTPSNKVTEKGKYVELRCDPISGHTALYWYRQSLGQGPEFLIYFQGTGAADDSGLPNDRFFAVRPEGSVSTLKIQRTERGDSAVYLCASSLGQGSSYEQYFGPGTRLTVT.

This clone has more than one count but fewer than ten. The CDR3 end lies 3 residues beyond the end of the read and is filled in from the germline J gene. V gene TRBV20-1 combines with J gene TRBJ1-1, with a possible D match to TRBD1 (6 bases). Between the trimmed V and J ends, which lost 2 bases and 4 bases, there was a span of 8 bases. Germline CDR1 DFQATT, CDR2 SNEGSKA (reference sequence). The CDR3 length is 12 residues. CDR3 sequence: CSARLGGTEAFF. CDR3 DNA (partial): TGCAGTGCTAGACTAGGGGGCACTGAA.

This clone appeared many times. Compared with germline, one end of the junction differs, possibly owing to a read error. The read finishes 3 residues shy of the CDR3 end, and the germline J gene is used to complete it. The gene calls are TRBV4-2 and TRBJ2-6; no clear D. CDR3 length: 16 residues. Germline values: CDR1 LGHNA, CDR2 YNFKEQ. The covered CDR3 bases are TGCGCCAGCAGCCAAGCACAGCCGGCGGGGGCCAACGTC. It encodes CASSQAQPAGANV. The CDR3, in full, reads CASSQAQPAGANVLTF.

This clone was counted ten times or more. CDR3 region: CASSLGDRYYGYTF. The CDR3 bases that were read are TGTGCCAGCAGCCTCGGGGACAGATACTATGGC. V and J are TRBV7-2 and TRBJ1-2, with 7 bases that match TRBD1. The read falls 3 residues short of the CDR3 end, and the missing part is taken from the germline J gene. This CDR3 spans 14 amino acids. V was pared by 5 bases and J by 3 bases, with 6 bases of the junction left unmatched. The V gene's germline CDR1 is SGHTA and CDR2 FQGNSA.

The table lists this clone with many counts. CDR3: CASSPRGTQYF. The covered CDR3 bases are TGTGCCAGCAGCCCAAGGGGTACG. The rearrangement links TRBV12-3 or TRBV12-4 to TRBJ2-3, with D possibly matching TRBD1 (5 bases). The read gets to within 3 residues of the CDR3 end, and the germline J gene fills in the rest. The V end lost 6 bases, the J end lost 8 bases, and 9 bases lay between the germline ends. CDR3 length equals 11 residues.

This clone has ten or more counts. The observed sequence ends 3 residues before the CDR3 terminus, with the missing tail filled in from the germline J gene. The chain recombines TRBV7-3 with TRBJ1-1, with TRBD1 matching 8 bases. Germline values: CDR1 SGHTA, CDR2 FQGTGA. This CDR3 has 17 residues. The sequenced part of the CDR3 DNA is TGTGCCAGCAGCTTACACCCTCAGGGGGCGAGCACCCAGGCA. Translating it yields CASSLHPQGASTQA. The whole CDR3 reads CASSLHPQGASTQAAFF.

This clone was counted a few times. Sequencing ends 3 residues short of the CDR3 end; the germline J gene provides the rest. The chain uses TRBV7-6 and TRBJ2-7, with 7 bases that match TRBD2. The CDR3 length is 15 residues. Germline V gene data show CDR1 as SGHVS and CDR2 as FNYEAQ. With 5 bases clipped from V and 4 bases from J, the junction kept 11 bases outside the gene matches. The CDR3 loop is CASSRNERGLYEQYF. CDR3 DNA, as far as it was read: TGTGCCAGCAGCAGAAACGAGCGGGGTTTATACGAG.

This clone was seen a handful of times. From the germline J gene comes the end of the CDR3, since the read stops 3 residues before it. The chain links TRBV7-8 to TRBJ2-1; no firm D call. Trimming cost V 10 bases and J 5 bases, with 12 bases left between them. Germline V gives CDR1 SGHVS, CDR2 FQNEAQ. The CDR3 has 12 amino acids. This chain's CDR3 is CATRVSNNEQFF. The CDR3 DNA, read in part, is TGTGCCACCCGGGTGTCGAACAATGAG. Using reference TRBV7-8 and TRBJ2-1 for the parts outside the CDR3, the full variable domain is GAGVSQSPRYKVAKRGQDVALRCDPISGHVSLFWYQQALGQGPEFLTYFQNEAQLDKSGLPSDRFFAERPEGSVSTLKIQRTQQEDSAVYLCATRVSNNEQFFGPGTRLTVL.

This clone showed up many times. The CDR3 is cut off 3 residues early in the read; its end comes from the germline J gene. The V gene is TRBV2, the J gene TRBJ2-5; no definite D call. The V end was cut by 4 bases, the J end by 4 bases, with 16 bases between. Germline assignment: CDR1 SNHLY and CDR2 FYNNEI. The CDR3 spans 15 residues. CDR3: CASSAISPPRETQYF. The DNA read from the CDR3 is TGTGCCAGCAGTGCAATCAGTCCGCCTAGAGAGACC.

There are many counts of this clone. The read finishes 3 residues shy of the CDR3 end, and the germline J gene is used to complete it. V usage is TRBV5-6 and J usage is TRBJ2-1, with 8 bases lining up with TRBD2. Germline CDR1 is SGHDT and CDR2 is YYEEEE. The CDR3 runs 15 residues. V was clipped by 4 bases and J by 4 bases; unmatched bases: 7. This chain's CDR3 is CASSLRGGHYNEQFF. The part of the CDR3 DNA that was read is TGTGCCAGCAGCCTTCGGGGGGGCCATTACAATGAG. The full variable domain, in which reference TRBV5-6 and TRBJ2-1 provide the parts outside the CDR3, is DAGVTQSPTHLIKTRGQQVTLRCSPKSGHDTVSWYQQALGQGPQFIFQYYEEEERQRGNFPDRFSGHQFPNYSSELNVNALLLGDSALYLCASSLRGGHYNEQFFGPGTRLTVL.